This T cell receptor beta chain was retrieved from a study of blood T cell repertoires in COVID-19. Background on the study: Sites across the United States, Italy and Spain contributed samples from acute and convalescent COVID-19. T cells, B-cell-depleted T cells, or PBMCs provided the cDNA or gDNA that served as material.

In the authors' workflow: Nucleated cell counts were estimated from reference gene primer amplification. The table came from immunoSEQ multiplex PCR; TCRdb's copy has only in-frame clones and leaves some out. Clonal size and the V and J genes are those of that table, whereas D and trimming came from the DNA. The repertoire holds 250,000 to 300,000 clones, with about 70% as singletons. Source material: peripheral blood. The TCR sequence derives from a woman at least 80 years old with acute or convalescent COVID-19.

This chain's CDR3 is CASSQDIPQALNSPLHF. CDR3 sequence (DNA): TGCGCCAGCAGCCAAGATATCCCCCAGGCCCTTAATTCACCCCTCCACTTT. The chain joins TRBV4-3 to TRBJ1-6, with D unclear. The V gene lost 0 bases and the J gene lost 6 bases, with 15 bases spanning the gap. The CDR3 runs to 17 residues. Germline V CDR1 and CDR2: LGHNA, YSLEER.